The TCR beta chain under discussion was sequenced for a study of cytomegalovirus exposure and HLA in healthy donors. Comment on this clone: What it recognizes is unknown.

CDR1 and CDR2 from the germline V gene are LNHDA and SQIVND (reference sequence). CDR3 length: 13 amino acids. V was cut by 6 bases and J by 10 bases, with 18 bases left in between. PCR amplification relied on 60 Vbeta primers (plus 13 Jbeta primers). Assay used: immunoSEQ multiplex PCR; TCRdb lists only in-frame clones, some missing. The sample shows around 170,000 clones, around 68% of them seen only once. Study-wide results and limits: Presence/absence analysis assumed near-uniform sequencing depth across donors. Reports indicate that TCR beta sequences accurately predicted the HLA-A and HLA-B alleles of most subjects.

The receptor was derived from a girl aged 5-17 years in good health and CMV-seronegative. The rearrangement joins TRBV19 to TRBJ1-1; D unclear. Sequencing used PBMCs. DNA for the CDR3: TGTGCCAGTAGCTGGCAGAACCCGGCGGTAGCTTTCTTT. It is translated as CASSWQNPAVAFF.